One sample yielded the 15 T cell receptor beta chains listed below, sequenced in a study of T cells in women clearing cervical HPV infection. Libraries were prepared by immunoSEQ multiplex PCR; TCRdb keeps only in-frame clonotypes and omits some of them. This repertoire includes around 13,000 clones. The sample consisted of blood buffy coat. These receptors were obtained from a woman between 18 and 75 years old with a cervical HPV16 infection that either progressed to CIN3+ or cleared (not recorded which).

Regarding this clone: The CDR3 end lies 3 residues beyond the end of the read and is filled in from the germline J gene. The J gene is TRBJ1-1, the V gene TRBV5-1; 7 bases align to TRBD1. Germline-derived CDR1 and CDR2 are SGHRS and YFSETQ. The CDR3 spans 15 residues. V was pared by 0 bases and J by 6 bases, with 8 bases of the junction left unmatched. The CDR3 loop reads CASSLETGRGAEAFF. CDR3 DNA (partial): TGCGCCAGCAGCTTGGAGACAGGGAGAGGAGCTGAA.

Note on this clone: The read gets to within 3 residues of the CDR3 end, and the germline J gene fills in the rest. This rearrangement joins TRBV30 to TRBJ2-5; D perhaps matches TRBD1 (5 bases). CDR1 and CDR2 from the germline V gene are GTSNPN and SVGIG (reference sequence). The CDR3 length is 13 residues. Between the trimmed V and J ends, which lost 0 bases and 5 bases, there was a span of 10 bases. The sequenced CDR3 bases are TGTGCCTGGAGTGTGTCAGGGTCCGAGACC. Translation gives CAWSVSGSET. The complete CDR3 protein is CAWSVSGSETQYF.

Turning to this clone: The read stops 3 residues short of the end of the CDR3; the missing end is completed from the germline J gene. V usage is TRBV19 and J usage is TRBJ2-3, with 11 bases identical to TRBD2. CDR3 size: 15 residues. Germline CDR1 reads LNHDA; CDR2 reads SQIVND (reference sequence). Partial CDR3 DNA: TGTGCCAGTAGTATGGGACTAGCGGATCAAGAGACG. This codes for CASSMGLADQET. The CDR3 reads in full as CASSMGLADQETQYF. Variable domain in full (rest from reference TRBV19 and TRBJ2-3): DGGITQSPKYLFRKEGQNVTLSCEQNLNHDAMYWYRQDPGQGLRLIYYSQIVNDFQKGDIAEGYSVSREKKESFPLTVTSAQKNPTAFYLCASSMGLADQETQYFGPGTRLTVL.

Regarding this clone: Sequence at one end of the junction differs from germline and may be a read error. The CDR3 end is not reached by the read, which stops 3 residues before it; the germline J gene fills it in. The same CDR3 arises from other DNA sequences in this sample as well. The chain links TRBV6-1 to TRBJ2-5, with TRBD2 matching over 7 bases. The CDR3 runs to 15 residues. In germline, CDR1 is MNHNS, CDR2 SASEGT. Incomplete CDR3 DNA: TGTGCCAGCAGCGAAGGTGGACTAGAAGTCGAGACC. This encodes CASSEGGLEVET. The entire CDR3 protein is CASSEGGLEVETQYF.

A word on this clone: The CDR3 end is not reached by the read, which stops 3 residues before it; the germline J gene fills it in. V is TRBV19 and J is TRBJ1-2, with D perhaps matching TRBD1 (6 bases). Germline CDR1 is LNHDA and CDR2 is SQIVND (reference sequence). This CDR3 has 17 amino acids. The sequenced part of the CDR3 DNA is TGTGCCAGTAGTGGCCGAGGTAGCGGGGGGGCCGAGTACGAC. Protein product: CASSGRGSGGAEYD. The entire CDR3 sequence reads CASSGRGSGGAEYDYTF.

Concerning this clone itself: The sequenced fragment ends 3 residues before the CDR3 boundary, so the rest is inferred from the germline J gene. This chain uses TRBV29-1 with TRBJ1-1; D uncertain. Germline lookup yields CDR1 SQVTM and CDR2 ANQGSEA. The CDR3 extends over 15 amino acids. V was cut by 1 base and J by 3 bases, with 15 bases left in between. The CDR3 here is CSVEGRGRVYTEAFF. The covered CDR3 bases are TGCAGCGTTGAAGGCAGAGGGCGCGTCTACACTGAA.

A note on this clone: Sequencing ends 3 residues short of the CDR3 end; the germline J gene provides the rest. This chain connects TRBV29-1 to TRBJ1-6, with D possibly matching TRBD1 (6 bases). This CDR3 contains 13 residues. Germline V gives CDR1 SQVTM, CDR2 ANQGSEA. V gave up 3 bases and J gave up 7 bases, with 10 bases separating them. CDR3 sequence: CSVEDRENSPLHF. The sequenced part of the CDR3 DNA is TGCAGCGTTGAGGACAGAGAAAATTCACCC.

As to this clone: The observed sequence ends 3 residues before the CDR3 terminus, with the missing tail filled in from the germline J gene. The V and J genes are TRBV30 and TRBJ1-2, with D possibly matching TRBD1 (6 bases). This CDR3 is built from 13 residues. The V gene's germline CDR1 is GTSNPN and CDR2 SVGIG (reference sequence). The V end was cut by 1 base, the J end by 6 bases, with 12 bases between. CDR3 DNA (partial): TGTGCCTGGAGTGGTACAGGGAGAAATGGC. Encoded protein: CAWSGTGRNG. The full CDR3 is CAWSGTGRNGYTF.

Notes on this clone: The DNA ends 3 residues before the CDR3 does, and the rest of the CDR3 is filled in from the germline J gene. V is TRBV5-1 and J is TRBJ2-3, with 9 positions matching TRBD2. The germline gives CDR1 SGHRS, CDR2 YFSETQ. Unmatched junction bases numbered 5, after V lost 2 bases and J lost 4 bases. The CDR3 is 15 residues long. The CDR3 DNA, read in part, is TGCGCCAGCAGCTTTAGCGGGGGAGGCTCAGATACG. It codes for CASSFSGGGSDT. The full-length CDR3 reads as CASSFSGGGSDTQYF.

Worth noting for this clone: With the read ending 3 residues before the CDR3 end, the germline J gene is used to fill in that end. The same CDR3 can be traced to other DNA sequences in this sample. V and J are TRBV7-9 and TRBJ1-3, with D possibly being TRBD1 (5 bases). V lost 1 base and J 4 bases, leaving 5 bases between the germline ends. The CDR3 length is 13 residues. CDR1 and CDR2 (germline): SEHNR, FQNEAQ (reference sequence). CDR3 sequence reads: CASSLGTGNTIYF. The covered CDR3 bases are TGTGCCAGCAGCTTAGGGACAGGAAACACC.

With respect to this clone: Read sequence stops 3 residues before the CDR3 end, and the germline J gene provides the missing end. The chain uses TRBV19 and TRBJ1-3, with D unresolved. V lost 5 bases, J lost 4 bases, and 12 bases lay in between. The germline V gene encodes CDR1 LNHDA and CDR2 SQIVND (reference sequence). The CDR3 totals 14 residues. CDR3 sequence reads: CASSSAIRGNTIYF. CDR3 bases read: TGTGCCAGTAGTTCTGCCATCAGGGGAAACACC.

Points on this clone: The read ends 3 residues shy of where the CDR3 ends; the end is completed using the germline J gene. V usage is TRBV20-1 and J usage is TRBJ2-1; perhaps TRBD2 as D (6 bases). The CDR3 is 15 amino acids. V gave up 0 bases and J gave up 0 bases, with 9 bases separating them. Looked up from germline, CDR1 is DFQATT and CDR2 is SNEGSKA (reference sequence). CDR3 protein: CSARERGRSYNEQFF. Incomplete CDR3 DNA: TGCAGTGCTAGAGAGCGGGGTCGCTCCTACAATGAG.

For this clone: From the germline J gene comes the end of the CDR3, since the read stops 3 residues before it. The V call is TRBV30, the J call TRBJ1-6, with 7 positions matching TRBD1. The CDR3 is 15 amino acids. Looked up from germline, CDR1 is GTSNPN and CDR2 is SVGIG (reference sequence). Trimming took 4 bases from V and 9 from J; bases not matched to a gene: 12. Incomplete CDR3 DNA: TGTGCCTGGAAGATTACCGGGACAGTCAGTTCACCC. Translating gives CAWKITGTVSSP. The whole CDR3 protein reads CAWKITGTVSSPLHF.

About this clone: The sequenced fragment ends 3 residues before the CDR3 boundary, so the rest is inferred from the germline J gene. The chain couples TRBV20-1 to TRBJ2-3; 8 bases are shared with TRBD2. CDR1 and CDR2 (germline): DFQATT, SNEGSKA (reference sequence). The CDR3 spans 14 residues. The CDR3 loop reads CSARGGGLGQPQYF. The sequenced part of the CDR3 DNA is TGCAGTGCTAGGGGCGGGGGGCTAGGTCAGCCG.

As for this clone: The read stops 3 residues short of the end of the CDR3; the missing end is completed from the germline J gene. The rearrangement links TRBV19 to TRBJ2-7, with 7 bases lining up with TRBD2. The CDR3 is made up of 13 amino acids. V lost 4 bases, J lost 1 base, and 1 base stayed unmatched. Germline CDR1 is LNHDA and CDR2 is SQIVND (reference sequence). The covered CDR3 bases are TGTGCCAGTAGTAACGGGGGGTCCTACGAG. Protein: CASSNGGSYE. The whole CDR3 region reads CASSNGGSYEQYF.